This T cell receptor (beta chain) comes out of a study of CD8 T cells in Susac syndrome. General study results and limits: Individuals included in the TCR sequencing and HLA analysis were acknowledged by the study to be relatively few in number.

CDR1 and CDR2 from the germline V gene are MNHEY and SMNVEV (reference sequence). Trimming stripped 5 bases from V and 3 bases from J, with 13 bases between. The CDR3 has 14 amino acids. The sequenced target, TCR beta, came from blood CD8+ and CD4+ T cells. Negative isolation yielded CD4+ and CD8+ T cells, and FACS enriched TEMRA cells. Reverse transcription of about 0.45 to 1 ug RNA was performed with random hexamers. TCR beta CDR3 was amplified by immunoSEQ covering 54 Vbeta and 13 Jbeta. TCRdb ran MiXCR on the immunoSEQ multiplex PCR reads and lists one entry per CDR3 protein. The repertoire includes hundreds of thousands of distinct CDR3 sequences, approximately 85% of them detected once, and about 0.11% sits in the top ten. Points on this clonotype: The antigen is undetermined.

Sequencing was performed on CD8+ T cells from PBMCs. The chain is built from TRBV27 and TRBJ1-2; D ambiguous. This TCR was recovered from a human donor with multiple sclerosis. The CDR3 is CASSQSRVDYGYTF. CDR3 DNA: TGTGCCAGCAGTCAATCAAGGGTTGACTATGGCTACACCTTC.